This T cell receptor beta chain was profiled in a study of T-cell reconstitution after alpha-beta-depleted transplantation in children. Findings and caveats of the study: It was surviving recipient T cells and thymic progenitors that gave some patients high TCRbeta diversity at day 60.

Preparation of the TCRbeta library was carried out with unique molecular identifiers. TCRdb ran MiXCR on the PCR reads and lists one entry per CDR3 protein. This sample has 150,000 to 250,000 distinct CDR3 sequences, with 6.3% found just once. Per the germline V gene, CDR1 is DFQATT and CDR2 is SNEGSKA (reference sequence). The CDR3 spans 15 residues. V gave up 1 base and J gave up 3 bases, with 13 bases separating them. This clonotype was seen ten or more times. Its matching antigen is unknown. The receptor's source is a girl in the first two years of life with combined immunodeficiency, due to receive a stem cell transplant. This sequence joins TRBV20-1 and TRBJ1-5, with D maybe TRBD1 (6 bases). The sample consisted of PBMCs, taken before TCRalphabeta/CD19-depleted stem cell transplant. CDR3: CSARGATGPNQPQHF. CDR3 DNA sequence: TGCAGTGCTAGAGGCGCGACAGGCCCCAATCAGCCCCAGCATTTT.